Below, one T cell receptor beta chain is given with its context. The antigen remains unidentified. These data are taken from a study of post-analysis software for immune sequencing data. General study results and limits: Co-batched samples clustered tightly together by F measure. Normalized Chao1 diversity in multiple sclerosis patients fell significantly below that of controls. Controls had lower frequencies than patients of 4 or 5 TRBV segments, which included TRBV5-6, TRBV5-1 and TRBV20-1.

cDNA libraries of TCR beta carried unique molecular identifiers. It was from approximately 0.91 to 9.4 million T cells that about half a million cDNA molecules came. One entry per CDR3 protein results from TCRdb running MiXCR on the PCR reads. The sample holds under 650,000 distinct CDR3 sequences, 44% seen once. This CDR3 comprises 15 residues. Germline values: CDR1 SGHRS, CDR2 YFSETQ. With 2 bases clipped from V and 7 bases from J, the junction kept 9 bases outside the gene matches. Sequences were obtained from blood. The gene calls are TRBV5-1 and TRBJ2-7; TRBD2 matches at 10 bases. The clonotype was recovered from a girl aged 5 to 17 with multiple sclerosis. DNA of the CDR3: TGCGCCAGCAGCTTAACCGGGACTAGCGTTCGAGAGCAGTACTTC. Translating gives CASSLTGTSVREQYF.